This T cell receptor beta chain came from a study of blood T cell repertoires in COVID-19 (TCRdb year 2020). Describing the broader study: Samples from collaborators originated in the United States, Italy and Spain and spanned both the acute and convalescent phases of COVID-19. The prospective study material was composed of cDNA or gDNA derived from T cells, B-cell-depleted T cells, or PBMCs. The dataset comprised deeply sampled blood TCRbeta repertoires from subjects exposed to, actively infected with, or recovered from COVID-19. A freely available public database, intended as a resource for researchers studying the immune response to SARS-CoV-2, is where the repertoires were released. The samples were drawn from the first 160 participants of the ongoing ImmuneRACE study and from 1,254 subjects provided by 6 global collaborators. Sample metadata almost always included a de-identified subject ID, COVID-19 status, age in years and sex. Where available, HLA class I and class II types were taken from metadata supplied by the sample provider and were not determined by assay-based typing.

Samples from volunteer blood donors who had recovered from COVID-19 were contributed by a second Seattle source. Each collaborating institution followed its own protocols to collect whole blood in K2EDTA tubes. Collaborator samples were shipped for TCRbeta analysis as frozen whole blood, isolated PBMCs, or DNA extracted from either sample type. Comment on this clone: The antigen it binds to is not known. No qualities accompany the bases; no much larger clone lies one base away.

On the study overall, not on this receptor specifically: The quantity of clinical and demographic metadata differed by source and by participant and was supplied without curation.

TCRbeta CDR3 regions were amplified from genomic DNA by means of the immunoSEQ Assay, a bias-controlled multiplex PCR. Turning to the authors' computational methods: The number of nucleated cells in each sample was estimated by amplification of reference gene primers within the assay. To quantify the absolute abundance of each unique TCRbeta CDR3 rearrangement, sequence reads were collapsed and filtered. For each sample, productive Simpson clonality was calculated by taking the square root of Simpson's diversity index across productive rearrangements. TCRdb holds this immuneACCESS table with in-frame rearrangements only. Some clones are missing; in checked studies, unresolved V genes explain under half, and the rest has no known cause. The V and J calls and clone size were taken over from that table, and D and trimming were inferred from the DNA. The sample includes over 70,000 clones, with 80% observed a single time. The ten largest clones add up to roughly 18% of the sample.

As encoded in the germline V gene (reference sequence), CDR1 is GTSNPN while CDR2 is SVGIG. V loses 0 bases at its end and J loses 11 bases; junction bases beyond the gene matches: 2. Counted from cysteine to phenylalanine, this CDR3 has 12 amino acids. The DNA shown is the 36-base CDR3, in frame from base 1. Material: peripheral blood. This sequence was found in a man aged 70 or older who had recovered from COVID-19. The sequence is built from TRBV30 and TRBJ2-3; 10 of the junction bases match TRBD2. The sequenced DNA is TGTGCCTGGAGTGTCTCTAGCGGGAGGCAGTATTTT. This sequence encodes CAWSVSSGRQYF. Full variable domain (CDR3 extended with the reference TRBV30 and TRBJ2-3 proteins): SQTIHQWPATLVQPVGSPLSLECTVEGTSNPNLYWYRQAAGRGLQLLFYSVGIGQISSEVPQNLSASRPQDRQFILSSKKLLLSDSGFYLCAWSVSSGRQYFGPGTRLTVL.